This T cell receptor (beta chain) came from a study of blood T cell repertoires in COVID-19. Authors' data handling: Amplification from reference gene primers served as the basis for estimated nucleated cell counts. The assay was immunoSEQ multiplex PCR, and TCRdb's table has in-frame clones only and misses some. V and J calls and clone size are copied from that table; D and trimming were computed from the DNA. Here the sample spans a few hundred thousand clones, approximately 83% being singletons. V lost 4 bases and J lost 6; bases outside the gene matches: 13. CDR1 is MGHRA and CDR2 is YSYEKL in the germline V gene. The CDR3 length is 17 residues.

The sequence came from a young man who had recovered from COVID-19. The J gene is TRBJ2-3, the V gene TRBV4-1, with TRBD2 matching 10 bases. The sample taken for sequencing was peripheral blood. CDR3 region: CASSPEAERGGVDTQYF. CDR3 DNA: TGCGCCAGCAGCCCAGAGGCGGAGCGGGGGGGCGTGGATACGCAGTATTTT.